This T cell receptor beta chain emerged from a study of TIL therapy for anti-PD-1-resistant metastatic lung cancer. Whole-study context: Tumors had a median PD-L1 proportion score of 6%. Most patients had lung adenocarcinoma; a few tumors were EGFR-mutant, two ALK-rearranged; half smoked currently or formerly.

This clone was recorded once. What it recognizes is unknown. Study-wide points: Many TIL product clones were absent from baseline tumor, suggesting clonal contraction.

Trimming took 4 bases from V and 0 from J; bases not matched to a gene: 5. The CDR3 consists of 16 residues. Looked up from germline, CDR1 is SGHRS and CDR2 is YFSETQ. This was the immunoSEQ v3 assay. Sequencing used immunoSEQ multiplex PCR; TCRdb keeps in-frame clones, though not all of them. The data contain just over 25,000 clones, roughly two thirds of them singletons. The time point denotes: pre-treatment sample, taken before nivolumab and TIL therapy. The tumor samples were excised metastases, mostly pleural nodules or supraclavicular lymph nodes. The chain links TRBV5-1 to TRBJ2-2; 8 nucleotides align to TRBD2. Sequences were derived from tumor tissue, sampled at baseline. The source is a person aged 25 to 85 with non-small cell lung cancer. The CDR3 nucleotides are TGCGCCAGCAGCGGCGGGGGGCTGGCGAACACCGGGGAGCTGTTTTTT. It translates to CASSGGGLANTGELFF.